This TCR beta chain emerged from a study of T-cell reconstitution after alpha-beta-depleted transplantation in children. V shed 6 bases and J shed 0 bases, with 11 bases lying between them. The CDR3 is 14 amino acids. Germline V gives CDR1 SGHVS, CDR2 FQNEAQ. This clonotype was recorded many times. A TCRbeta library incorporating unique molecular identifiers was prepared. TCRdb reanalysed the PCR reads using MiXCR and keeps one entry per CDR3 protein. Of approximately 640,000 distinct CDR3 sequences listed, 16% are singletons. The chain joins TRBV7-8 to TRBJ1-1; D perhaps matches TRBD1 (5 bases). The sequencing used PBMCs from the stem cell graft donor, collected from the stem cell graft. The receptor was derived from a human donor who donated a stem cell graft to a child with acute myeloid leukemia. CDR3 region: CASRKTAMNTEAFF. CDR3 DNA sequence: TGTGCCAGCAGAAAGACAGCAATGAACACTGAAGCTTTCTTT.